This T cell receptor beta chain was obtained from a study of blood T cell repertoires in COVID-19 (dated by TCRdb to 2020 to 2021). At the level of the whole study: Samples covering the acute and convalescent phases of COVID-19 were provided by collaborators in the United States, Italy and Spain. Where available, HLA class I and class II types were obtained from metadata supplied by the sample provider rather than from assay-based typing. The repertoires were released in a freely available public database intended as a resource for research on the immune response to SARS-CoV-2. Samples were obtained from the ongoing ImmuneRACE study (first 160 participants) and from over a thousand subjects provided by 6 global collaborators. The material from the prospective study consisted of cDNA or gDNA derived from T cells, B-cell-depleted T cells, or PBMCs. Sample metadata almost always included a de-identified subject ID, COVID-19 status, age in years and sex. Deeply sampled blood TCRbeta repertoires from subjects exposed to, actively infected with, or recovered from COVID-19 were included in the dataset. Here is what the overall study found, with its caveats: The quantity of clinical and demographic metadata differed by source and by participant and was supplied without curation.

V sheds 7 bases and J sheds 0 bases, leaving 12 bases between their ends. Sequences SQVTM (CDR1) and ANQGSEA (CDR2) are obtained from the germline V gene. The CDR3 sequence holds 13 residues, the cysteine and phenylalanine included. The only DNA kept is the CDR3, 39 bases in frame from the first base. This clone was detected only once. What antigen it recognizes has not been identified. The sample holds no much larger clone one base away, and base qualities are not on file. TCRbeta CDR3 regions were amplified from genomic DNA by means of the immunoSEQ Assay, a bias-controlled multiplex PCR. The original methods were these. Within the assay, amplification of reference gene primers was used to estimate how many nucleated cells each sample contained. To quantify the absolute abundance of each unique TCRbeta CDR3 rearrangement, sequence reads were collapsed and filtered. For each sample, productive Simpson clonality was calculated as the square root of Simpson's diversity index across productive rearrangements. The table was pulled from immuneACCESS by TCRdb, which kept in-frame rearrangements only. Such tables lose some clones; where checked, under half of the loss comes from unresolved V genes, and the rest has no known cause. D and trimming come from the DNA, and the V and J calls and clone size come from that table. The sample table lists hundreds of thousands of clones, more than 70% of them with a count of one. The top ten clonotypes cover 2% to 2.5% of the sample.

Enrolling through a virtual design, the prospective study's participants ranged in age from roughly 18 to 95 years and lived across approximately 25 United States geographic areas. Cohort assignment in the prospective study relied on participant-reported clinical history from a screening survey and a study questionnaire. Recovered participants in ImmuneRACE Cohort 3 were defined as having two consecutive negative NP/OP PCR tests, clearance from a healthcare professional, or resolution of symptoms. Mobile phlebotomists in the prospective study collected whole blood, serum and a nasopharyngeal or oropharyngeal swab from every participant. Prospective study participants could optionally give additional blood draws and questionnaires over an approximately 2-month period. Blood samples from the prospective study were shipped frozen or at room temperature prior to DNA extraction.

The chain is made from TRBV29-1 and TRBJ1-2; 6 matching bases give a weak D call of TRBD1. This TCR derives from a woman aged 45-65 years who had recovered from COVID-19. The sequenced sample consisted of PBMCs or T cells enriched from blood (not recorded which). Here is the DNA: TGCAGCGCACTCGGACAGACTAACTATGGCTACACCTTC. It specifies CSALGQTNYGYTF.